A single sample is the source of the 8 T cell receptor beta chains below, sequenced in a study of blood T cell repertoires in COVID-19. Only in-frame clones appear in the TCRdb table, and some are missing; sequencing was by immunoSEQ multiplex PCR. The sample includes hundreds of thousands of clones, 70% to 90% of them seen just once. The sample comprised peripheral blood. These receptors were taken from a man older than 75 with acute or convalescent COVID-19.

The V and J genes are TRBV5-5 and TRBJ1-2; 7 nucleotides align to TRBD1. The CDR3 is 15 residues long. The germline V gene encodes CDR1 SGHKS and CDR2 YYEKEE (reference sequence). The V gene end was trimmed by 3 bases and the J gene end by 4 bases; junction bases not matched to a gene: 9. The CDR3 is CASSSRSQGTYGYTF. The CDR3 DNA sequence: TGTGCCAGCAGCTCGCGGTCACAGGGGACCTATGGCTACACCTTC. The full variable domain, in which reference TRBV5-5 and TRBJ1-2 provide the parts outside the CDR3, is DAGVTQSPTHLIKTRGQQVTLRCSPISGHKSVSWYQQVLGQGPQFIFQYYEKEERGRGNFPDRFSARQFPNYSSELNVNALLLGDSALYLCASSSRSQGTYGYTFGSGTRLTVV.

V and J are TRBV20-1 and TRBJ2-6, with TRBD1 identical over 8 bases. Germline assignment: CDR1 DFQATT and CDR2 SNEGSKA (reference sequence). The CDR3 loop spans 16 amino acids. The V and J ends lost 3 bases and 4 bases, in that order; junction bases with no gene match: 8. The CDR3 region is CSASTQGARGANVLTF. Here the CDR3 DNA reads TGCAGTGCTAGTACTCAGGGGGCGCGGGGGGCCAACGTCCTGACTTTC.

The CDR3 region is CASSLGPGGTNYGYTF. CDR3 DNA: TGTGCCAGCAGCCTCGGACCGGGGGGCACTAACTATGGCTACACCTTC. The chain has TRBV11-2 and TRBJ1-2, with D perhaps TRBD1 (6 bases). Germline loops: CDR1 SGHAT, CDR2 FQNNGV. The CDR3 is 16 residues long. V lost 5 bases and J lost 0, with 16 bases in between.

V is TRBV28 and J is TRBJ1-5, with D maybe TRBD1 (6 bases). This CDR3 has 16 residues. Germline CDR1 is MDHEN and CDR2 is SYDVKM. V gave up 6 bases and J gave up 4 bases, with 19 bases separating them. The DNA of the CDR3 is TGTGCCAGCAGGTCCACAGGGTCAGCTCCTAATCAGCCCCAGCATTTT. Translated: CASRSTGSAPNQPQHF.

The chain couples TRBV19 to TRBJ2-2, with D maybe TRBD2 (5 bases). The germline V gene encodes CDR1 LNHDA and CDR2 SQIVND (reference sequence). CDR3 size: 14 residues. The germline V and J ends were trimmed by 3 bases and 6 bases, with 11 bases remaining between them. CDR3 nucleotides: TGTGCCAGTAGTATTGGGCTAGCATCCGGGGAGCTGTTTTTT. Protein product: CASSIGLASGELFF.

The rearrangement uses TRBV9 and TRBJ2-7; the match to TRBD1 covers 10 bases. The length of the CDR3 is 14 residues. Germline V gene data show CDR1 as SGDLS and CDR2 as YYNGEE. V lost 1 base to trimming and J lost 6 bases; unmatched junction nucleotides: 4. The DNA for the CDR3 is TGTGCCAGCAGCGTACGACAGGGGGCGGGCGAGCAGTACTTC. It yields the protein CASSVRQGAGEQYF.

CDR3: CASSSNADRGYEQYF. CDR3 nucleotide sequence: TGTGCCAGCAGTTCAAATGCGGACAGGGGCTACGAGCAGTACTTC. The chain couples TRBV6-5 to TRBJ2-7, with 9 nucleotides matching TRBD1. The CDR3 spans 15 residues. The ends lost 4 bases at V and 3 bases at J; junction bases unmatched: 7. CDR1 is MNHEY and CDR2 is SVGAGI in the germline V gene.

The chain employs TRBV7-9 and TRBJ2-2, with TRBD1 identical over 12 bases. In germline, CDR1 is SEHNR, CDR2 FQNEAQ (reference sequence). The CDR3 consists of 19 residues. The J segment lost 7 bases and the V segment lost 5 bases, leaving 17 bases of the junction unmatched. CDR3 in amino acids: CASSLERSGTGGAIGELFF. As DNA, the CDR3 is TGTGCCAGCAGCCTAGAACGGTCCGGGACAGGGGGCGCTATCGGGGAGCTGTTTTTT.